This TCR beta chain was captured in a study of blood T cells in healthy people across ages. General study results and limits: The study found more naive CD4+ cells and higher diversity in long-lived than aged donors.

The CDR3 loop spans 17 amino acids. Notes on this clonotype: The antigen is not known.

Ranging in age from roughly 6 to 100, the donors were healthy Caucasian individuals from Russia. Each individual donor underwent a draw of ten milliliters of peripheral blood. The use of a sample-barcoded 5' primer and a J-beta primer mix characterized a second PCR of roughly 7 to 11 cycles. Every sample returned 2.5 million or more CDR3-containing paired-end reads. MiXCR, run by TCRdb on the 5' RACE reads, gives a single entry per CDR3 protein. The sample lists roughly 930,000 distinct CDR3 sequences, 48% occurring once. Sequenced: blood. The chain has TRBV21-1 and TRBJ2-7; the table's D call TRBD1 went unverified against the DNA. TRBV21-1 is a known pseudogene. The receptor was isolated from a man between 25 and 39 years old in good health. For the CDR3, the DNA is TGTGCCAGCAGCAAAGAAGGAGGGGACAGACCTAGCTACGAGCAGTACTTC. It specifies CASSKEGGDRPSYEQYF.